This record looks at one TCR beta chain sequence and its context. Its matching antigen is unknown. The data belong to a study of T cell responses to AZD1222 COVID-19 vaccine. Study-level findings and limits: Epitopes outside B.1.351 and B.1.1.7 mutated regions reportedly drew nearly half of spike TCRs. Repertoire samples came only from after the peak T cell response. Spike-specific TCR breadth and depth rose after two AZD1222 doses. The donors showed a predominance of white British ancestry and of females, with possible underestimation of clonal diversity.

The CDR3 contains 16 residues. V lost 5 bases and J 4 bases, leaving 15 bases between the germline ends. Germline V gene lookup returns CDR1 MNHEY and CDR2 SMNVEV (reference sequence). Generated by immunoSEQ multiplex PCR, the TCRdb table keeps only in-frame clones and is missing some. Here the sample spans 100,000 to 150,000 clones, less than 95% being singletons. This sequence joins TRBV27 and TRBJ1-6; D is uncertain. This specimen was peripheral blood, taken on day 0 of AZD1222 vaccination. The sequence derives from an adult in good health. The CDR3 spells CASSPQLQVYNSPLHF. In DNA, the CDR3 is TGTGCCAGCAGTCCCCAGTTACAAGTTTATAATTCACCCCTCCACTTT.